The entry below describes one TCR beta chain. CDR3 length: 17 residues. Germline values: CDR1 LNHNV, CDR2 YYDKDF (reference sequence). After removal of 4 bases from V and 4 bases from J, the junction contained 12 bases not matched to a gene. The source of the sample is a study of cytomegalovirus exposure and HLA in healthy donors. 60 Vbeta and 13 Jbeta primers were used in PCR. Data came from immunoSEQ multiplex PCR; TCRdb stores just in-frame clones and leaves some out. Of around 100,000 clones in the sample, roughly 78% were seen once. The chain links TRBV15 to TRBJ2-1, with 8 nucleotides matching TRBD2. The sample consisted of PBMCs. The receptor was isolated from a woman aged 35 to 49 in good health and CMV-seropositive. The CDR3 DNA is TGTGCCACCAGCAACCCAGAGAGGACTAGCAGTTACAATGAGCAGTTCTTC. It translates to CATSNPERTSSYNEQFF.